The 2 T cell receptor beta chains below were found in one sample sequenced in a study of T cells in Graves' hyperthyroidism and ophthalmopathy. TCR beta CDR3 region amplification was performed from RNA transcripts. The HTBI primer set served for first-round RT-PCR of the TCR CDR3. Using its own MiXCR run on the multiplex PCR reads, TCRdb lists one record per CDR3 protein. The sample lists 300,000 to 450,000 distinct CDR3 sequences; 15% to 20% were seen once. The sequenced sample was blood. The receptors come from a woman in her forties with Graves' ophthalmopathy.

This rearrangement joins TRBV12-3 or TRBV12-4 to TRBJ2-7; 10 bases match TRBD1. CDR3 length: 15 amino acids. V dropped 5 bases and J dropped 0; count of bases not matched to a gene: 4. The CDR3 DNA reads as TGTGCCAGCAGTCCTTGGGACAGGGGCTCCTACGAGCAGTACTTC. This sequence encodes CASSPWDRGSYEQYF.

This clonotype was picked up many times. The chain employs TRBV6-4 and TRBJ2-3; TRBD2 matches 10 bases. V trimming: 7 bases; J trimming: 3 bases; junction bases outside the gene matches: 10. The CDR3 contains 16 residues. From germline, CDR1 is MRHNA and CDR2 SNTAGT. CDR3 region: CASTGLAAILTDTQYF. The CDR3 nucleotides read TGTGCCAGCACTGGACTAGCGGCAATCCTAACAGATACGCAGTATTTT.